This entry concerns a single T cell receptor beta chain. The data originate from a study of blood T cell repertoires in COVID-19. Overall study context: COVID-19 samples collected from the United States, Italy and Spain covered acute and convalescent phases.

Across 24 US areas, participants ranged in age from roughly 18 to 89 years. Membership in each cohort depended on participant-reported clinical history. The study counted Cohort 3 donors as recovered given two negative PCRs, clearance, or symptom resolution. Per germline, CDR1 SGHRS and CDR2 YFSETQ. The CDR3 is made up of 15 amino acids. V trimming: 4 bases; J trimming: 5 bases; junction bases outside the gene matches: 4. Measured with immunoSEQ multiplex PCR; TCRdb has only the in-frame clones, and not every one. The sample lists 300,000 or so clones, roughly 84% occurring once. The sample comprised PBMCs or T cells enriched from blood (not recorded which). The chain links TRBV5-1 to TRBJ2-1, with 12 bases aligning to TRBD2. The TCR sequence derives from a woman aged 30 to 39 who had recovered from COVID-19. DNA of the CDR3: TGCGCCAGCAGCCACCCTAGCGGGGGGGACAATGAGCAGTTCTTC. Protein sequence: CASSHPSGGDNEQFF.